This T cell receptor (beta chain) derives from a study of T cells in tumors after PD-1 blockade. Study background: A subset received ongoing vismodegib 150 mg daily alongside anti-PD-1 therapy.

TCRdb's table, derived via immunoSEQ multiplex PCR, lists solely in-frame clones and lacks some. The sample yields around 25,000 clones, over 80% seen once. The CDR3 consists of 14 residues. Germline assignment: CDR1 SNHLY and CDR2 FYNNEI. Trimming took off 5 bases at V and 5 bases at J, with 15 bases between the two ends. The sequencing used PBMCs, collected after anti-PD-1 treatment. This TCR derives from a human donor with basal cell carcinoma. The chain is built from TRBV2 and TRBJ2-5; maybe TRBD2 (7 bases). The CDR3 loop reads CASSRDGGRETQYF. The CDR3, as DNA: TGTGCCAGCAGTAGAGACGGGGGGCGGGAGACCCAGTACTTC.